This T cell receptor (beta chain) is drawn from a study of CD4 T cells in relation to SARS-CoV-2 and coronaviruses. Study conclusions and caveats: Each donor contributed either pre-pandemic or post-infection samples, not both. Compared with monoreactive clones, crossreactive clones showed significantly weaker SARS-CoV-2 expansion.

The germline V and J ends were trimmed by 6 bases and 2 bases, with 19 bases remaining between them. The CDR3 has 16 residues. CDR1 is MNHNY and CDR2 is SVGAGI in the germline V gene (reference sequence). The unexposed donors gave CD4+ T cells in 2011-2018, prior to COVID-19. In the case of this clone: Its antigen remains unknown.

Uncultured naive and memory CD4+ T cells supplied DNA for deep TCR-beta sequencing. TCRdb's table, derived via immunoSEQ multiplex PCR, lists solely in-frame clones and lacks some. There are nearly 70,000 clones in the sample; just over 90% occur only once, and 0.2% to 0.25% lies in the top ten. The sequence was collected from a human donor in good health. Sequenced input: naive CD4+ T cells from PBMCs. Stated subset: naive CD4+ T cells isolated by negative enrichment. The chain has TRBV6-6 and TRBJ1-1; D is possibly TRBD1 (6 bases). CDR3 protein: CASRNGQTSLNTEAFF. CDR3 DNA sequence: TGTGCCAGCAGGAACGGACAGACCTCCCTAAACACTGAAGCTTTCTTT.